Listed here are 6 T cell receptor beta chains from one sample, sequenced in a study of T-cell reconstitution after alpha-beta-depleted transplantation in children. TCRbeta library preparation incorporated unique molecular identifiers. Via MiXCR, TCRdb re-called the PCR reads, giving one row per CDR3 protein. This sample has hundreds of thousands of distinct CDR3 sequences, with 12% found just once. Sequences were derived from PBMCs from the stem cell graft donor, sampled from the stem cell graft. These receptors all come from a human donor who donated a stem cell graft to a child with acute lymphoblastic leukemia.

This clonotype was picked up a small number of times. The chain has TRBV27 and TRBJ1-1; the match to TRBD1 covers 10 bases. V shed 5 bases and J 4 bases; nucleotides not matched to a gene: 4. Germline values: CDR1 MNHEY, CDR2 SMNVEV (reference sequence). The CDR3 sequence is 14 residues long. CDR3 residues: CASSMGQGITEAFF. CDR3 DNA: TGTGCCAGCAGTATGGGACAGGGGATCACTGAAGCTTTCTTT.

In its sample, this clonotype was seen many times. V gene TRBV7-2 combines with J gene TRBJ2-2, with a weak D call TRBD1 (6 bases). Trimming took off 5 bases at V and 0 bases at J, with 10 bases between the two ends. The length of the CDR3 is 15 residues. The V gene's germline CDR1 is SGHTA and CDR2 FQGNSA. The CDR3 bases are TGTGCCAGCAGCGCCCAGGGGTCGAACACCGGGGAGCTGTTTTTT. This sequence encodes CASSAQGSNTGELFF.

This clonotype was counted only a few times. The chain joins TRBV11-2 to TRBJ2-2, with TRBD2 matching 7 bases. Germline assignment: CDR1 SGHAT and CDR2 FQNNGV. V gave up 4 bases and J gave up 6 bases; unmatched junction bases: 17. This CDR3 has 18 residues. The DNA of the CDR3 is TGTGCCAGCAGCTCCACACTCTTGACCAAAGGGAGGGCCGGGGAGCTGTTTTTT. Amino acid sequence: CASSSTLLTKGRAGELFF.

The genes are TRBV5-4 and TRBJ2-1; possible D gene TRBD1, 6 bases. Germline V gives CDR1 SGHNT, CDR2 YYREEE (reference sequence). The CDR3 length is 15 residues. Trimming pared 1 base from V and 1 base from J, leaving 9 bases between. The DNA of the CDR3 is TGTGCCAGCAGCTTGACACAGGGTTCCTACAATGAGCAGTTCTTC. Encoded protein: CASSLTQGSYNEQFF.

This clonotype was counted ten times or more. This sequence joins TRBV29-1 and TRBJ2-3, with D possibly TRBD1 on 6 matching bases. Trimming left V 4 bases short and J 9 bases short, with 11 bases between. Germline V gene data show CDR1 as SQVTM and CDR2 as ANQGSEA. This CDR3 is built from 11 residues. The CDR3, as DNA: TGCAGCGTTGTCACAGGGCACACGCAGTATTTT. It is translated as CSVVTGHTQYF.

This clonotype was counted many times. The chain links TRBV27 to TRBJ1-1, with a weak D call TRBD1 (5 bases). V lost 3 bases, J lost 2 bases, and 16 bases lay in between. The germline V gene encodes CDR1 MNHEY and CDR2 SMNVEV (reference sequence). The CDR3 is 16 residues long. The CDR3 DNA reads TGTGCCAGCAGTTTTTACCCAGGGACTCCCAACACTGAAGCTTTCTTT. Protein: CASSFYPGTPNTEAFF.